These 9 T cell receptor beta chains were all obtained from the same sample, sequenced in a study of T cells in localized non-small cell lung cancer. Here immunoSEQ multiplex PCR was the method, and the copy in TCRdb shows in-frame clones only, minus some. The repertoire holds roughly 26,000 clones, with approximately 84% as singletons. The sequencing used peripheral blood, collected before any cancer treatment. The receptors were gathered from a man between 40 and 70 years old with stage III squamous cell lung carcinoma.

The chain joins TRBV6-5 to TRBJ2-3; D is undetermined. Germline lookup yields CDR1 MNHEY and CDR2 SVGAGI. Trimming took off 6 bases at V and 2 bases at J, with 9 bases between the two ends. The CDR3 has 13 residues. The CDR3 here is CASSEGFTDTQYF. For the CDR3, the DNA is TGTGCCAGCAGCGAAGGTTTCACAGATACGCAGTATTTT.

This clone appeared a single time. The chain combines TRBV10-3 with TRBJ2-7; weak D call: TRBD1 (5 bases). V was shortened by 3 bases and J by 1 base, with 10 bases between the two germline ends. Germline lookup yields CDR1 ENHRY and CDR2 SYGVKD. The CDR3 length is 14 residues. The CDR3 here is CAISEGAGSYEQYV. The CDR3 DNA reads as TGTGCCATCAGTGAAGGGGCAGGGTCCTACGAGCAGTACGTC.

The chain uses TRBV30 and TRBJ1-2; D not resolved. CDR1 and CDR2 from the germline V gene are GTSNPN and SVGIG (reference sequence). This CDR3 has 12 amino acids. Trimming took off 5 bases at V and 8 bases at J, with 15 bases between the two ends. CDR3 sequence: CAWDRTGGGYTF. The CDR3 coding sequence is TGTGCCTGGGACCGGACCGGAGGGGGCTACACCTTC.

The genes are TRBV5-8 and TRBJ1-6; D gene uncertain. V lost 2 bases to trimming and J lost 9 bases, with 18 bases between them. In germline, CDR1 is SGHTS, CDR2 YDEGEE. The CDR3 covers 16 residues. The CDR3 region is CASSFMPGSLGSPLHF. The CDR3 DNA reads as TGTGCCAGCAGCTTCATGCCGGGGTCGTTAGGTTCACCCCTCCACTTT.

The chain couples TRBV7-9 to TRBJ1-1; a weak D match, TRBD1 (5 bases). Trimming pared 5 bases from V and 8 bases from J, leaving 18 bases between. This CDR3 is 14 amino acids long. The germline gives CDR1 SEHNR, CDR2 FQNEAQ (reference sequence). The CDR3 protein is CASSRDVSSAEAFF. The CDR3 DNA is TGTGCCAGCAGCAGGGACGTATCCTCGGCAGAAGCTTTCTTT.

This clone showed up just a few times. The chain has TRBV7-2 and TRBJ1-2, with D tentatively TRBD1 (5 bases). The germline V and J ends were trimmed by 5 bases and 6 bases, with 22 bases remaining between them. Germline V gene lookup returns CDR1 SGHTA and CDR2 FQGNSA. The CDR3 length is 16 residues. CDR3: CASSLNNRGGENGYTF. CDR3 sequence (DNA): TGTGCCAGCAGCCTAAACAATCGGGGGGGAGAGAATGGCTACACCTTC.

For the CDR3, the DNA is TGCGCCAGCAGTCCGACCGCCGATACGCAGTATTTT. It is translated as CASSPTADTQYF. The rearrangement uses TRBV10-2 and TRBJ2-3, with D unresolved. Trimming stripped 5 bases from V and 6 bases from J, with 9 bases between. Looked up from germline, CDR1 is WSHSY and CDR2 is SAAADI. The CDR3 contains 12 residues.

The chain carries TRBV6-1 and TRBJ1-5; weak D call: TRBD1 (6 bases). Germline CDR1 is MNHNS and CDR2 is SASEGT. The CDR3 is made up of 12 amino acids. The V and J ends lost 8 bases and 2 bases respectively, with 7 bases between them. The CDR3 bases are TGTGCCAGCGCAGGGGGCAATCAGCCCCAGCATTTT. It translates to CASAGGNQPQHF.

The rearrangement links TRBV4-1 to TRBJ2-2; no firm D call. Germline V CDR1 and CDR2: MGHRA, YSYEKL. V lost 0 bases, J lost 5 bases, and 7 bases lay in between. The CDR3 loop spans 14 amino acids. The CDR3 bases are TGCGCCAGCAGCCAAGAAGGTTTAACCGGGGAGCTGTTTTTT. This sequence encodes CASSQEGLTGELFF.